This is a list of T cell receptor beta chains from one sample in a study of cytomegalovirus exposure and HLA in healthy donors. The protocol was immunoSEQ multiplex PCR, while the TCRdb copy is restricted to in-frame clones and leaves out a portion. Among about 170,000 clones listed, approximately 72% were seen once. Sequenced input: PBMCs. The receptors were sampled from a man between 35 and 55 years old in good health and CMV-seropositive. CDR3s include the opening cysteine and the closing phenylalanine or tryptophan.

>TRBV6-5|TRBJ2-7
CASSYTRLSYEQYF
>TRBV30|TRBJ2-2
CAWRPKNTGELFF
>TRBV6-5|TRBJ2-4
CASSYSHGGKNIQYF
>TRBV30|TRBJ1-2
CAWTLPPGGYTF
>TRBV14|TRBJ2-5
CASSQDRGGNQETQYF
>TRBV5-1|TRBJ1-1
CASSLGDRGLVNTEAFF
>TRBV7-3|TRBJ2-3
CASSDLAGNKDTQYF
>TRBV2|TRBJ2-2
CASTPGRANTGELFF
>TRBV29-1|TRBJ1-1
CTGGRGDTEAFF
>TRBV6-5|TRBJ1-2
CASSPTQGIKGYTF
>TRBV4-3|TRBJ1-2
CASSQAVREDGYTF
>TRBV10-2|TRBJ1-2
CASFQGNYGYTF
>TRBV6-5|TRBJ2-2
CASKGQGAVTGELFF
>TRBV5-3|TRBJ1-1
CARNVRDRMNTEAFF
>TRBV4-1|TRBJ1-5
CASSQEGAGQGNQPQHF
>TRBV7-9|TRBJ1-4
CASSRQGGSAANEKLFF
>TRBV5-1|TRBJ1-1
CASSLGDRGLVAFF
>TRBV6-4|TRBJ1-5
CASSPQGTTQPQHF
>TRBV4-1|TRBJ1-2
CASSQVGTGNNYGYTF
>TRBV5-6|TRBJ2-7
CASTASGTGTHEQYF
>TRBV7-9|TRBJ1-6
CASSPGQGFSPLHF
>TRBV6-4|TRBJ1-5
CASSARTGGNQPQHF
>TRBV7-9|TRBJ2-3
CASSPHQEADTQYF
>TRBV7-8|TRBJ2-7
CASSLWTGRSYEQYF
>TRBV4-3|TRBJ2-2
CASSQVGQGNTGELFF
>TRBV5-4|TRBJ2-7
CASSPRVSGGAYEQYF
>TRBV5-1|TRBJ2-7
CASSTEQGWEQYF
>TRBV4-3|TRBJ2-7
CASSTRQGNYEQYF
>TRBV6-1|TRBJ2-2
CASSAQAPGELFF
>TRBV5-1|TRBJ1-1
CASSLAPGVNTEAFF
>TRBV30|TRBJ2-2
CAWSGTRGRGTGELFF
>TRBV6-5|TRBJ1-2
CASSYRDRGGGYTF
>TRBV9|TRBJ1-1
CASRMSGGSNTEAFF
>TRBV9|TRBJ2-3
CASSVGLWDFTDTQYF
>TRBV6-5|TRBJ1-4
CASSYTGTGDEKLFF
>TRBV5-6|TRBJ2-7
CASSLAVYEQYF
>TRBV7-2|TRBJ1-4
CASSPSLGSNEKLFF
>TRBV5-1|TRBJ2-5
CASSLRGRGGQETQYF
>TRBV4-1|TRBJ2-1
CASSQEPGGGNNEQFF
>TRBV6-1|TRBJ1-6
CASSSYMGSPLHF
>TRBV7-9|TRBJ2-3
CASSSTGAPQGTQYF
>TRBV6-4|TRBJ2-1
CASSDSQVKQAEQFF
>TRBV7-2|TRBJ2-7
CASSLAFGHLTYEQYF
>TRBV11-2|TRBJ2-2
CASMRTSGLTGELFF
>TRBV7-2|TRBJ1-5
CASSLASGGHQPQHF
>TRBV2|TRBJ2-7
CASSYTGAQYF
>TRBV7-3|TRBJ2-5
CASSSGPGETQYF
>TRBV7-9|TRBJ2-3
CASSHRQLDTQYF
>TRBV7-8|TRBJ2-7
CASSLARASSEQYF